Listed below are T cell receptor beta chains from one sample, sequenced in a study of shared clonotypes between healthy human individuals. Clones were sequenced by immunoSEQ multiplex PCR, and TCRdb holds only the in-frame ones, with some missing. The repertoire holds millions of clones, with approximately 95% as singletons. Sequencing was carried out using naive CD4+ T cells sorted from blood. These TCRs come from a man aged 18 to 29 in good health. Both conserved end residues are part of each CDR3. A D gene is named only where the DNA matches it firmly. Clone size, where shown, is once, few, many, or a class for clones that have expanded.

TRBV27	TRBD2	-	TRBJ2-5	TGTGCCAGCAGCCCCGGGACTACAACAAAAGAGACCCAGTACTTC	CASSPGTTTKETQYF
TRBV6-5	-	-	TRBJ1-1	TGTGCCAGCAGTCGACAGAACATGAACACTGAAGCTTTCTTT	CASSRQNMNTEAFF
TRBV30	-	-	TRBJ2-3	TGTGCCTGGAGCCGAGGGGACAGCACAGATACGCAGTATTTT	CAWSRGDSTDTQYF
TRBV7-6	-	-	TRBJ1-5	TGTGCCAGCAGTCTCAACGGCAGGGTTGAAACCCAGCATTTT	CASSLNGRVETQHF
TRBV11-2	-	-	TRBJ1-6	TGTGCCAGCACCCTCTTTGGTGAGAATTCACCCCTCCACTTT	CASTLFGENSPLHF
TRBV25-1	-	-	TRBJ2-2	TGTGCCAGCAGTGAATTAGGGAAGGGTCTCACCGGGGAGCTGTTTTTT	CASSELGKGLTGELFF
TRBV10-3	-	-	TRBJ2-6	TGTGCCATCAGTGCATTATCGTCCTCATCAACGGCTGGGGCCAACGTCCTGACTTTC	CAISALSSSSTAGANVLTF
TRBV7-2	-	-	TRBJ2-5	TGTGCCAGCAGCTTAGTATTCCACGGAGTGGGAGAGACCCAGTACTTC	CASSLVFHGVGETQYF
TRBV29-1	-	-	TRBJ2-5	TGCAGCGTTGTGAGGGAGAGGGGGACCCAGTACTTC	CSVVRERGTQYF
TRBV5-1	TRBD2	-	TRBJ2-7	TGCGCCAGCAGCTTGACTAGCGGGGTCTACGAGCAGTACTTC	CASSLTSGVYEQYF
TRBV7-9	-	-	TRBJ2-2	TGTGCCAGCAGCTTACGGGTCACCGGGGAGCTGTTTTTT	CASSLRVTGELFF
TRBV7-2	-	-	TRBJ2-2	TGTGCCAGCAGCTTTAAAAGTACCGGGGAGCTGTTTTTT	CASSFKSTGELFF
TRBV4-3	-	-	TRBJ1-5	TGCGCCAGCAGCCAAGACTCAGGGACCCAGCCCCAGCATTTT	CASSQDSGTQPQHF
TRBV28	TRBD2	-	TRBJ2-5	TGTGCCAGCAGCTCCTGGACTAGCGGGAGGGAGACCCAGTACTTC	CASSSWTSGRETQYF
TRBV6-1	TRBD2	-	TRBJ2-5	TGTGCCAGCAGTGGGACGGAAGCGGGAGGTGGAGAGACCCAGTACTTC	CASSGTEAGGGETQYF
TRBV4-1	-	-	TRBJ1-5	TGCGCCAGCAGCCAACACAGGGACAGCAATCAGCCCCAGCATTTT	CASSQHRDSNQPQHF
TRBV6-1	TRBD2	-	TRBJ2-7	TGTGCCAGCAGTGCAACTAGCGGGGGGGCTATTCTCTACGAGCAGTACTTC	CASSATSGGAILYEQYF
TRBV27	-	-	TRBJ1-6	TGTGCCAGCAGAGGAGGCAGCCTTGTTACCCTCCACTTT	CASRGGSLVTLHF
TRBV30	-	once	TRBJ1-3	TGTGCCTGGAGTGTACGGGGGCTTTCCTCTGGAAACACCATATATTTT	CAWSVRGLSSGNTIYF
TRBV5-1	TRBD1	-	TRBJ1-4	TGCGCCAGCAGCGATACCGGGACAGCGACTGAAAAACTGTTTTTT	CASSDTGTATEKLFF
TRBV9	TRBD1	-	TRBJ2-5	TGTGCCAGCAGCGTAGAGGGGACAGGGCAAGAGACCCAGTACTTC	CASSVEGTGQETQYF
TRBV7-2	TRBD2	-	TRBJ2-7	TGTGCCAGCAGCGTGTCTAGCGGGAGTCGATACGAGCAGTACTTC	CASSVSSGSRYEQYF
TRBV6-1	-	-	TRBJ2-3	TGTGCCAGCAGTTGGCCCACAGATACGCAGTATTTT	CASSWPTDTQYF